These T cell receptor beta chains were read from a single sample in a study of Graves' ophthalmopathy and Graves' hyperthyroidism. A single record per CDR3 protein comes from TCRdb applying MiXCR to the multiplex PCR reads. The repertoire holds under 350,000 distinct CDR3 sequences, with roughly 15% as singletons. What was sequenced was peripheral blood. These receptors all stem from an adult man with Graves' ophthalmopathy. The CDR3 runs from the conserved cysteine through the conserved F or W. Fields, in order: V gene, clone size, J gene, D gene, CDR3 protein, CDR3 DNA. D genes are given only for firm matches. Not every row has a clone size; where given, it reads once, few, many or a size class.

>TRBV11-2|many|TRBJ2-7|TRBD2
CASSLGGTSAPRATYEQYF
TGTGCCAGCAGCTTAGGTGGGACTAGCGCCCCCCGAGCCACCTACGAGCAGTACTTC
>TRBV6-1|.|TRBJ2-7|.
CASSRQRTIYEQYF
TGTGCCAGCAGTCGACAGCGGACTATCTACGAGCAGTACTTC
>TRBV20-1|.|TRBJ2-7|TRBD1
CSASGGTGDFEQYF
TGCAGTGCTAGCGGTGGGACAGGGGATTTCGAGCAGTACTTC
>TRBV7-2|many|TRBJ2-7|TRBD2
CASSGSGGSSYEQYF
TGTGCCAGCAGCGGGAGCGGGGGGAGCTCCTACGAGCAGTACTTC
>TRBV6-1|many|TRBJ1-5|.
CASSEAPNSNQPQHF
TGTGCCAGCAGTGAAGCGCCCAATAGCAATCAGCCCCAGCATTTT
>TRBV20-1|many|TRBJ1-2|TRBD1
CSAREGTGKMSYTF
TGCAGTGCTCGCGAAGGGACAGGGAAAATGAGCTACACCTTC
>TRBV24-1|many|TRBJ1-1|.
CATSGTGTEAFF
TGTGCCACCAGTGGAACTGGGACTGAAGCTTTCTTT
>TRBV10-2|many|TRBJ1-1|.
CASSATPMNTEAFF
TGCGCCAGCAGTGCAACACCGATGAACACTGAAGCTTTCTTT
>TRBV13|many|TRBJ2-7|.
CASSLGENYEQYF
TGTGCCAGCAGCTTAGGGGAAAACTACGAGCAGTACTTC
>TRBV12-3/TRBV12-4|many|TRBJ2-5|TRBD2
CASSPLAGRQETQYF
TGTGCCAGCAGCCCACTAGCGGGGAGACAAGAGACCCAGTACTTC
>TRBV20-1|few|TRBJ2-6|.
CSARDLGAGANVLTF
TGCAGTGCTAGAGATCTAGGGGCAGGGGCCAACGTCCTGACTTTC
>TRBV4-2|many|TRBJ1-2|TRBD1
CASSQLRTGGGYTF
TGTGCCAGCAGCCAATTAAGGACAGGCGGTGGCTACACCTTC
>TRBV9|many|TRBJ1-1|TRBD1
CASSFKRDSSSPNTEAFF
TGTGCCAGCAGCTTTAAACGGGACAGCAGCAGCCCCAACACTGAAGCTTTCTTT
>TRBV24-1|many|TRBJ2-2|.
CATSDTGRLNTGELFF
TGTGCCACCAGTGATACGGGACGTTTGAACACCGGGGAGCTGTTTTTT
>TRBV4-2|many|TRBJ1-5|.
CASSQDPGKSNQPQHF
TGTGCCAGCAGCCAAGATCCGGGGAAGAGCAATCAGCCCCAGCATTTT
>TRBV19|many|TRBJ1-1|TRBD1
CASSRSDRVDTEAFF
TGTGCCAGTAGTCGGTCCGACAGGGTGGACACTGAAGCTTTCTTT
>TRBV20-1|.|TRBJ1-2|.
CSANEGARNQNYGYTF
TGCAGTGCCAACGAAGGGGCCCGAAACCAAAACTATGGCTACACCTTC
>TRBV20-1|many|TRBJ2-5|TRBD2
CSVASGGIGTQYF
TGCAGTGTTGCTAGCGGGGGTATTGGGACCCAGTACTTC
>TRBV29-1|many|TRBJ2-5|TRBD1
CSVQRGLRGQTQYF
TGCAGCGTCCAAAGGGGGCTCAGGGGCCAGACCCAGTACTTC
>TRBV6-2/TRBV6-3|many|TRBJ2-7|TRBD1
CASSYIRDRSYEQYF
TGTGCCAGCAGTTACATCCGGGACAGGAGTTACGAGCAGTACTTC
>TRBV20-1|many|TRBJ1-1|TRBD1
CSAGRQGSGNTEAFF
TGCAGTGCTGGACGACAGGGGAGCGGGAACACTGAAGCTTTCTTT
>TRBV30|many|TRBJ1-1|.
CAWSVSNTEAFF
TGTGCCTGGAGTGTCTCGAACACTGAAGCTTTCTTT
>TRBV20-1|many|TRBJ2-7|.
CSAEDLNPYEQYF
TGCAGTGCCGAGGACCTTAACCCCTACGAGCAGTACTTC
>TRBV2|many|TRBJ2-7|.
CASSEALLARKGTYEQYF
TGTGCCAGCAGTGAAGCGCTTTTAGCGCGAAAGGGGACCTACGAGCAGTACTTC
>TRBV6-2/TRBV6-3|many|TRBJ2-7|.
CASSRRRDGAYEQYF
TGTGCCAGCAGTCGGAGGCGGGACGGAGCCTACGAGCAGTACTTC
>TRBV6-2/TRBV6-3|.|TRBJ1-1|TRBD1
CASRTGGDVHTEAFF
TGTGCCAGCAGAACAGGGGGCGACGTGCACACTGAAGCTTTCTTT
>TRBV6-2/TRBV6-3|many|TRBJ2-5|.
CASSYQGLNQETQYF
TGTGCCAGCAGTTACCAGGGGCTAAATCAAGAGACCCAGTACTTC
>TRBV6-2/TRBV6-3|.|TRBJ1-3|.
CASSYSEAGNTIYF
TGTGCCAGCAGTTACTCGGAGGCTGGAAACACCATATATTTT
>TRBV12-3/TRBV12-4|few|TRBJ1-1|TRBD1
CASRVTSGQGLLGTEAFF
TGTGCCAGCAGAGTCACGTCGGGACAGGGCTTACTCGGCACTGAAGCTTTCTTT
>TRBV6-5|many|TRBJ2-6|.
CASSYRATLLSVSGANVLTF
TGTGCCAGCAGTTATCGGGCTACGTTACTATCAGTCTCTGGGGCCAACGTCCTGACTTTC
>TRBV10-3|.|TRBJ1-1|TRBD1
CAISGRAGTGVENTEAFF
TGTGCCATCAGTGGACGAGCCGGGACAGGGGTGGAGAACACTGAAGCTTTCTTT
>TRBV12-3/TRBV12-4|many|TRBJ1-1|.
CASSLLKGLNTEAFF
TGTGCCAGCAGTTTACTTAAGGGGCTGAACACTGAAGCTTTCTTT
>TRBV28|many|TRBJ1-1|.
CASSSTRSTEAFF
TGTGCCAGCAGTTCCACCAGGAGCACTGAAGCTTTCTTT
>TRBV19|many|TRBJ2-7|.
CASSIDRDTSYEQYF
TGTGCCAGTAGTATAGACCGGGACACATCCTACGAGCAGTACTTC
>TRBV10-3|many|TRBJ2-5|TRBD1
CAISEIGQAGSTQYF
TGTGCCATCAGTGAGATAGGACAGGCTGGGTCGACCCAGTACTTC
>TRBV6-2/TRBV6-3|.|TRBJ1-1|.
CASRNGGGTEAFF
TGTGCCAGCAGAAATGGGGGAGGCACTGAAGCTTTCTTT
>TRBV6-1|.|TRBJ1-5|.
CASSPTVLQPQHF
TGTGCCAGCAGCCCAACAGTGCTTCAGCCCCAGCATTTT
>TRBV27|many|TRBJ1-2|TRBD1
CASSSQGAFYGYTF
TGTGCCAGCAGTTCACAGGGGGCGTTCTATGGCTACACCTTC
>TRBV29-1|many|TRBJ1-1|.
CSVQRGNTEAFF
TGCAGCGTCCAACGGGGTAACACTGAAGCTTTCTTT
>TRBV5-1|many|TRBJ2-7|.
CASSLGQVGEQYF
TGTGCCAGCAGCTTAGGGCAGGTTGGGGAGCAGTACTTC
>TRBV6-1|.|TRBJ2-5|.
CASNGGGHQETQYF
TGTGCCAGCAACGGAGGGGGGCACCAAGAGACCCAGTACTTC
>TRBV19|many|TRBJ1-5|TRBD1
CASSPGQDRNQPQHF
TGTGCCAGTAGTCCAGGACAGGACAGGAATCAGCCCCAGCATTTT
>TRBV27|many|TRBJ2-2|.
CASSWTANTGELFF
TGTGCCAGCAGTTGGACAGCGAACACCGGGGAGCTGTTTTTT
>TRBV6-1|many|TRBJ1-6|.
CASTGTGTYNSPLHF
TGTGCCAGCACCGGAACAGGGACGTATAATTCACCCCTCCACTTT
>TRBV7-2|many|TRBJ1-1|.
CASSQNSIEAFF
TGTGCCAGCAGCCAGAATAGTATTGAAGCTTTCTTT
>TRBV15|many|TRBJ2-7|.
CATTGTGTYEQYF
TGTGCCACCACCGGGACTGGAACCTACGAGCAGTACTTC
>TRBV7-9|many|TRBJ2-7|TRBD2
CASSLASGRADEQYF
TGTGCCAGCAGCTTAGCTAGCGGGAGGGCTGACGAGCAGTACTTC
>TRBV6-2/TRBV6-3|.|TRBJ2-7|.
CATRYSLEQYF
TGTGCCACCCGGTACTCTTTGGAGCAGTACTTC
>TRBV11-2|.|TRBJ2-2|.
CASSVGQTTGELFF
TGTGCCAGCAGCGTTGGACAAACCACCGGGGAGCTGTTTTTT
>TRBV5-8|many|TRBJ1-2|.
CASSLAVSLSPGYTF
TGTGCCAGCAGCTTGGCCGTATCCCTTTCCCCTGGCTACACCTTC
>TRBV3-1|.|TRBJ2-2|TRBD2
CASSPHLSGGISNTGELFF
TGTGCCAGCAGCCCCCACCTTAGCGGGGGGATATCCAACACCGGGGAGCTGTTTTTT
>TRBV20-1|many|TRBJ1-1|.
CSALQGTTEAFF
TGCAGTGCTTTGCAGGGGACCACTGAAGCTTTCTTT
>TRBV6-1|many|TRBJ1-1|TRBD1
CASSDRTGSTEAFF
TGTGCCAGCAGTGACCGGACAGGGTCGACTGAAGCTTTCTTT
>TRBV27|many|TRBJ2-5|TRBD1
CASSRTPDRVETQYF
TGTGCCAGCAGTCGAACACCAGACAGGGTAGAGACCCAGTACTTC
>TRBV6-1|.|TRBJ2-7|TRBD1
CASSEIDRAGYEQYF
TGTGCCAGCAGTGAAATTGACAGGGCTGGGTACGAGCAGTACTTC
>TRBV7-2|many|TRBJ2-2|.
CASSRSRGTNTGELFF
TGTGCCAGCAGCCGATCGAGGGGCACGAACACCGGGGAGCTGTTTTTT
>TRBV6-2/TRBV6-3|.|TRBJ2-7|TRBD2
CASGPVLRASGGFPYEQYF
TGTGCCAGCGGACCCGTACTGAGGGCTAGCGGAGGCTTTCCCTACGAGCAGTACTTC
>TRBV5-1|many|TRBJ1-6|.
CASRFSTGEGNSPLHF
TGCGCCAGCAGGTTCAGCACGGGGGAAGGTAATTCACCCCTCCACTTT
>TRBV15|many|TRBJ1-2|.
CATSRGVVDGYTF
TGTGCCACCAGTCGGGGAGTGGTAGATGGCTACACCTTC